Sequencing of this T cell receptor beta chain was carried out in a study of blood T cell repertoires in COVID-19. Germline V lookup: CDR1 GTSNPN, CDR2 SVGIG (reference sequence). Trimming pared 3 bases from V and 3 bases from J, leaving 6 bases between. This CDR3 region has 11 residues. This clone was counted a single time. The method was immunoSEQ multiplex PCR; TCRdb's version includes in-frame clones alone and lacks a portion of them. The sample has 150,000 to 200,000 clones, approximately 91% seen once; the top ten hold 5.5% to 7.5%. Sequenced: peripheral blood. This clonotype was obtained from a middle-aged man with acute or convalescent COVID-19. The V and J genes are TRBV30 and TRBJ2-7; possibly TRBD2 for D (6 bases). The chain's CDR3 is CAWRRGYEQYF. The DNA for the CDR3 is TGTGCCTGGAGGCGGGGCTACGAGCAGTACTTC.